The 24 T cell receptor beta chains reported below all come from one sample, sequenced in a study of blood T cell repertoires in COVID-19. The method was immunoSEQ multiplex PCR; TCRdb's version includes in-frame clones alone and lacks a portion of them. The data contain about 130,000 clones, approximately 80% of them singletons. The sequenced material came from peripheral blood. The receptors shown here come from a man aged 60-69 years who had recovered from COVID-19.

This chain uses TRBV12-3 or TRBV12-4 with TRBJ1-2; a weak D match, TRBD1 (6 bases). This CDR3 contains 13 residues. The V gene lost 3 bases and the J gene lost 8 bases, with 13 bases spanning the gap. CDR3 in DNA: TGTGCCAGCAGTTTTACAGGGACTAGGGGCTACACCTTC. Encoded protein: CASSFTGTRGYTF.

CDR3: CASSQVSERGSGATNEKLFF. The DNA of the CDR3 is TGTGCCAGCAGCCAAGTAAGTGAACGAGGGTCCGGTGCAACTAATGAAAAACTGTTTTTT. The rearrangement joins TRBV3-1 (or the pseudogene TRBV3-2) to TRBJ1-4, with D hard to call. V lost 1 base, J lost 0 bases, and 21 bases lay in between. The CDR3 covers 20 residues. Germline V gives CDR1 LGHDT, CDR2 YNNKEL (reference sequence).

Here the CDR3 DNA reads TGTGCCAGCATTGCGTCTGGGACAGGGAGTAAATTGACTAATGAAAAACTGTTTTTT. This translates into CASIASGTGSKLTNEKLFF. The gene calls are TRBV7-2 and TRBJ1-4; 9 nucleotides agree with TRBD1. J was trimmed by 2 bases and V by 7 bases; bases with no gene match: 17. This CDR3 is 19 amino acids long. Germline loops: CDR1 SGHTA, CDR2 FQGNSA.

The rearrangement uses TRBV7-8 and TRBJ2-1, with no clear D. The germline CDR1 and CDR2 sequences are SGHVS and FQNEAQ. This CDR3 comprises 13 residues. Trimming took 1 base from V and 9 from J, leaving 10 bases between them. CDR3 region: CASSLDRVSEQFF. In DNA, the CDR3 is TGTGCCAGCAGCTTAGATCGGGTCAGTGAGCAGTTCTTC. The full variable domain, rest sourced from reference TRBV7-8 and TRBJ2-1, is GAGVSQSPRYKVAKRGQDVALRCDPISGHVSLFWYQQALGQGPEFLTYFQNEAQLDKSGLPSDRFFAERPEGSVSTLKIQRTQQEDSAVYLCASSLDRVSEQFFGPGTRLTVL.

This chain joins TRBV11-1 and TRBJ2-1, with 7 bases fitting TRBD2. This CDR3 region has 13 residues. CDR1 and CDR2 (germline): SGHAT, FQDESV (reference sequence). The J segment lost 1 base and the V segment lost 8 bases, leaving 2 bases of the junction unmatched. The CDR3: CASLADSYNEQFF. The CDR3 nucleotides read TGTGCCAGCCTAGCGGATTCCTACAATGAGCAGTTCTTC. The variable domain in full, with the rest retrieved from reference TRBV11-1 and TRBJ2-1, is EAEVAQSPRYKITEKSQAVAFWCDPISGHATLYWYRQILGQGPELLVQFQDESVVDDSQLPKDRFSAERLKGVDSTLKIQPAELGDSAMYLCASLADSYNEQFFGPGTRLTVL.

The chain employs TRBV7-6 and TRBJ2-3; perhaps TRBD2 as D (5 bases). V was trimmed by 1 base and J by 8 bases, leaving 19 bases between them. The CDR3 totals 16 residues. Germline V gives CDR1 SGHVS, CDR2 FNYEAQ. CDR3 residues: CASSLGTAGLGVTQYF. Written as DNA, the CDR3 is TGTGCCAGCAGCTTAGGGACCGCGGGTTTGGGTGTTACGCAGTATTTT.

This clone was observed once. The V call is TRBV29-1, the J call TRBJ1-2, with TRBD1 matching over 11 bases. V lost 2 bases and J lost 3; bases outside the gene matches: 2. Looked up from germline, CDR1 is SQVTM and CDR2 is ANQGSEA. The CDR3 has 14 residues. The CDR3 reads CSVERTGGDYGYTF. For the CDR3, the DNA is TGCAGCGTTGAAAGGACAGGGGGCGACTATGGCTACACCTTC.

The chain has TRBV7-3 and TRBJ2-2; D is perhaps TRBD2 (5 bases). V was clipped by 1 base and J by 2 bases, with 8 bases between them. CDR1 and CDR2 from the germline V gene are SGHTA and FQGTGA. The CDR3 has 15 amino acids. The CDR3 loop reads CASSLRTGNTGELFF. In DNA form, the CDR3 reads TGTGCCAGCAGCTTAAGAACGGGAAACACCGGGGAGCTGTTTTTT.

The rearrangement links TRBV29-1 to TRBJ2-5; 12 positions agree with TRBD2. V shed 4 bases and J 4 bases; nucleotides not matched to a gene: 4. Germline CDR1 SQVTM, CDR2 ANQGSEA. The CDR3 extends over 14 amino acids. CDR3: CSVGTSGARETQYF. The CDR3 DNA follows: TGCAGCGTTGGGACTAGCGGGGCGCGAGAGACCCAGTACTTC.

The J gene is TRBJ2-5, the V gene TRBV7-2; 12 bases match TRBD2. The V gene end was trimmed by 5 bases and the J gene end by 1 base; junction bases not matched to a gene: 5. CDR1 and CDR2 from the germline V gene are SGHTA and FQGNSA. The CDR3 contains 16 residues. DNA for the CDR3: TGTGCCAGCAGCATCCGACTAGCGGGGGCCCAAGAGACCCAGTACTTC. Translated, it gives CASSIRLAGAQETQYF.

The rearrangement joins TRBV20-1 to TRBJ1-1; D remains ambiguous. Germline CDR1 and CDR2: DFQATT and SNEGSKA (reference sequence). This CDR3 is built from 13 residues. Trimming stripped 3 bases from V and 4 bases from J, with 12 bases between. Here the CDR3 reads CSASGRAGTEAFF. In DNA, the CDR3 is TGCAGTGCTAGTGGGAGGGCGGGCACTGAAGCTTTCTTT.

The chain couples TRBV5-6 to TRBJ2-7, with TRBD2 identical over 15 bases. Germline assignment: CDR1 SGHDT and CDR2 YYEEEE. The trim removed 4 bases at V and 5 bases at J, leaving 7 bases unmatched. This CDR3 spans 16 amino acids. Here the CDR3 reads CASSLGLAGGLHEQYF. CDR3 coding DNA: TGTGCCAGCAGCCTGGGACTAGCGGGAGGACTCCACGAGCAGTACTTC.

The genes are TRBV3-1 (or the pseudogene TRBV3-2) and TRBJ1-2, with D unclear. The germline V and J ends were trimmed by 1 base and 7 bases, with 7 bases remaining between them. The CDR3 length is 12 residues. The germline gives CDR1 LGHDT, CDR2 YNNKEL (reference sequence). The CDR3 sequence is CASSQAGSGYTF. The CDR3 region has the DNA TGTGCCAGCAGCCAAGCAGGAAGTGGCTACACCTTC.

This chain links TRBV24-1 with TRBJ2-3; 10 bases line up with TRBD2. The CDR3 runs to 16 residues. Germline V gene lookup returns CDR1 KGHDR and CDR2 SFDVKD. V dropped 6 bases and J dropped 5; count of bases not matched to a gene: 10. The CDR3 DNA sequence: TGTGCCACCAGTCTTAAGCGGGGGGGCGGCGGAGATACGCAGTATTTT. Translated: CATSLKRGGGGDTQYF.

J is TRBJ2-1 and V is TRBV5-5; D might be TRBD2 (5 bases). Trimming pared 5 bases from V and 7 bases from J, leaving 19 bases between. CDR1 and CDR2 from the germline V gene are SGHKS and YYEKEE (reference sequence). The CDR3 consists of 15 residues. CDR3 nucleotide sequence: TGTGCCAGCAGTACCTCAAGCGGCAGCCTTAATGAGCAGTTCTTC. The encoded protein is CASSTSSGSLNEQFF.

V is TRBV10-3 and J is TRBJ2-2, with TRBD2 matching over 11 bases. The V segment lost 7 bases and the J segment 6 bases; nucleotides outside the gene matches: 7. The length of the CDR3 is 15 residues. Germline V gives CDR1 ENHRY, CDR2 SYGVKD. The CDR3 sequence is CAITISGGASGELFF. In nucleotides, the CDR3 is TGTGCCATCACCATTAGCGGGGGGGCGTCCGGGGAGCTGTTTTTT.

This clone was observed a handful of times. CDR3 sequence: CASSPEWTGGGYTF. The CDR3 coding sequence is TGTGCCAGCAGCCCAGAGTGGACAGGGGGTGGCTACACCTTC. The gene calls are TRBV7-8 and TRBJ1-2, with 10 bases fitting TRBD1. The CDR3 has 14 amino acids. The trim removed 5 bases at V and 7 bases at J, leaving 7 bases unmatched. Germline assignment: CDR1 SGHVS and CDR2 FQNEAQ.

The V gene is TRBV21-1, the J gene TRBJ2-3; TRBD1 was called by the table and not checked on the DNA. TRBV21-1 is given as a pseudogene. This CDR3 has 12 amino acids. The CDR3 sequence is CASVRGSDTQYF. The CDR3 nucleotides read TGTGCCAGCGTGAGGGGGAGCGATACGCAGTATTTT.

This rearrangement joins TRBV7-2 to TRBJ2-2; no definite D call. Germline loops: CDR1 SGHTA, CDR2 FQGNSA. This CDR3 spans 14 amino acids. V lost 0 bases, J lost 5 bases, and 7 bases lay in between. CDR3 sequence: CASSLAKSTGELFF. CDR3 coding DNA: TGTGCCAGCAGCTTAGCGAAGAGTACCGGGGAGCTGTTTTTT.

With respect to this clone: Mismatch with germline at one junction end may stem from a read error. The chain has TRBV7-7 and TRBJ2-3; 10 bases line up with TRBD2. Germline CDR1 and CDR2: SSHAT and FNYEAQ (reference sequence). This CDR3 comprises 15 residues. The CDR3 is CASSPLAGETDTQYF. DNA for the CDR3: TGTGCTAGCAGCCCCCTAGCGGGAGAAACAGATACGCAGTATTTT.

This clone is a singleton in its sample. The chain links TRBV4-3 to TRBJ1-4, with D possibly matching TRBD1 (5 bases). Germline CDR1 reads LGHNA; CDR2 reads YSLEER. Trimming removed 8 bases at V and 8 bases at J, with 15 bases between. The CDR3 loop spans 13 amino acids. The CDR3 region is CASSKDMGEKLFF. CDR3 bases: TGCGCCAGCTCAAAGGACATGGGAGAAAAACTGTTTTTT.

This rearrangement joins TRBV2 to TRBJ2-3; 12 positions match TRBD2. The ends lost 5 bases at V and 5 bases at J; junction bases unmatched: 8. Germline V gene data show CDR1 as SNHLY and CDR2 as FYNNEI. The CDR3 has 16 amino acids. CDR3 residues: CASSYASGGAGDTQYF. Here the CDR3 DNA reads TGTGCCAGCAGTTATGCTAGCGGGGGGGCAGGAGATACGCAGTATTTT.

CDR3 region: CASSLGSNTEAFF. The CDR3 DNA follows: TGTGCCAGCAGTTTAGGTAGTAACACTGAAGCTTTCTTT. The V call is TRBV12-3 or TRBV12-4, the J call TRBJ1-1; D is undetermined. The CDR3 has 13 amino acids. The V end was cut by 1 base, the J end by 2 bases, with 5 bases between.

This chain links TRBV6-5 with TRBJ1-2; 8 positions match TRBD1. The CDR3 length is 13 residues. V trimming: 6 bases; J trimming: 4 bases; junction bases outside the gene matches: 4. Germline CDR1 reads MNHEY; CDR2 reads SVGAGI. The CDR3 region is CASSLTGVYGYTF. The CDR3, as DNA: TGTGCCAGCAGCCTGACAGGGGTCTATGGCTACACCTTC.